The clone carrying this T cell receptor (beta chain) was counted at least ten times. Antigen unknown. This record comes from a study of T-cell reconstitution after alpha-beta-depleted transplantation in children. Study-level findings and limits: TCRbeta diversity was high at day 60 in some patients (a result of surviving recipient T cells and thymic progenitors). Reportedly, alpha-beta T cells present about two months post-transplant originated from several hundred expanded clones of graft origin. From newly produced T cells came most of the T-cell counts and diversity one year after transplant.

Preparation of the TCRbeta library involved a method that used unique molecular identifiers. MiXCR, run by TCRdb on the PCR reads, gives a single entry per CDR3 protein. The data show fewer than 150,000 distinct CDR3 sequences, 23% seen once. The ends lost 0 bases at V and 5 bases at J; junction bases unmatched: 12. Germline CDR1 reads DFQATT; CDR2 reads SNEGSKA (reference sequence). This CDR3 contains 17 residues. V gene TRBV20-1 combines with J gene TRBJ2-3; 9 positions match TRBD1. The source was PBMCs, mostly from graft donor cells, collected 180 days after TCRalphabeta/CD19-depleted stem cell transplant. The sequence came from a male patient between 2 and 10 years old who had a stem cell transplant for chronic granulomatous disease, so the T cells may come from the graft donor. Here the CDR3 reads CSARDLETGGGQDTQYF. The CDR3 nucleotides are TGCAGTGCTAGAGATCTGGAGACAGGGGGGGGTCAAGATACGCAGTATTTT.